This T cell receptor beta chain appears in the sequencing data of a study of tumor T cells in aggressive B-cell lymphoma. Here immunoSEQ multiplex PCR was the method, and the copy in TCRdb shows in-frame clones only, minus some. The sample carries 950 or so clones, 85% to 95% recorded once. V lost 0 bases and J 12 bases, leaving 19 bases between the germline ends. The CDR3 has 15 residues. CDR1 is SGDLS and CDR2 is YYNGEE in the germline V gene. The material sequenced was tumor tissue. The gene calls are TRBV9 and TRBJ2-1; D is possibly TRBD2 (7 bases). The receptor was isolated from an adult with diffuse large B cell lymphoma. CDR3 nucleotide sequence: TGTGCCAGCAGCGTAGAGGGGGGGGACGTCGCCGCGCAGTTCTTC. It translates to CASSVEGGDVAAQFF.